This entry is about one TCR beta chain. What it recognizes is unknown. Libraries were prepared by immunoSEQ multiplex PCR; TCRdb keeps only in-frame clonotypes and omits some of them. Here the sample spans about 12,000 clones, less than 70% being singletons. The data originate from a study of radiation and T cells in renal cell carcinoma. Treatment described: treatment-naive control, cytoreductive nephrectomy. Control samples are tumors resected by cytoreductive nephrectomy without prior radiation. Findings and limits, study-wide: Irradiated tumors held more dominant CDR3 motifs than control tumors. Only small tumor regions of around 1 g were sampled.

After removal of 4 bases from V and 8 bases from J, the junction contained 8 bases not matched to a gene. The CDR3 is 15 amino acids. Germline V gene lookup returns CDR1 MNHEY and CDR2 SVGAGI. The material was tumor tissue, obtained from a patient whose treatment was nephrectomy without radiotherapy. This TCR came from a woman older than 75 with renal cell carcinoma. This sequence joins TRBV6-5 and TRBJ2-1; 10 bases fit TRBD1. CDR3 residues: CASSLRPGQGYEQFF. The CDR3, as DNA: TGTGCCAGCAGTTTGAGACCGGGACAGGGGTATGAGCAGTTCTTC.